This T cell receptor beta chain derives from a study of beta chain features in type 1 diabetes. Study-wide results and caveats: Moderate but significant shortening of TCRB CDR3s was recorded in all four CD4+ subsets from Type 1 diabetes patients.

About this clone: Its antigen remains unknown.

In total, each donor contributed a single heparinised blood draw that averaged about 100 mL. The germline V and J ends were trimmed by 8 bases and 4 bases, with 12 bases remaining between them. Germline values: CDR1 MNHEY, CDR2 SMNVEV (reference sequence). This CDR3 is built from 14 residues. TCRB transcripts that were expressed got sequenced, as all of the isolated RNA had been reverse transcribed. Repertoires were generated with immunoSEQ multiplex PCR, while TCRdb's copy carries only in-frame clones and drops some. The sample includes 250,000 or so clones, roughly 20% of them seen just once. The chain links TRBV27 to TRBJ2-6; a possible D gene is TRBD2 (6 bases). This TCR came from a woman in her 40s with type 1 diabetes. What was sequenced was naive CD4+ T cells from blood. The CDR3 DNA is TGTGCCAGCGGCCGGGCGGGGGGGGCCAACGTCCTGACTTTC. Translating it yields CASGRAGGANVLTF.